This T cell receptor (beta chain) was recorded in a study of blood T cells in healthy people across ages. Study overall: About one barcoded beta molecule per two T cells was the capture yield of template switching.

To note about this clonotype: Its antigen is not known.

Trimming pared 8 bases from V and 2 bases from J, leaving 5 bases between. Germline values: CDR1 SQVTM, CDR2 ANQGSEA. CDR3 length: 10 residues. A J-beta primer mix and a sample-barcoded 5' primer were used in a second PCR of about 7 to 11 cycles. TCRdb re-called the 5' RACE reads with MiXCR, one entry per CDR3 protein. The table includes about 620,000 distinct CDR3 sequences, around 52% detected once. Study observations and caveats: Unknown donor CMV status possibly confounded expanded clonotype changes.

This TCR was sampled from a woman aged 80 or older in good health. Sample: blood. This chain uses TRBV29-1 with TRBJ2-3; no firm D call. DNA for the CDR3: TGCAGCTCTGACACAGATACGCAGTATTTT. It codes for CSSDTDTQYF.